This note documents a single TCR beta chain sequence. The antigen remains undetermined. This sample stems from a study of T cell responses to AZD1222 COVID-19 vaccine. Notes on the study in general: Distributed over spike, vaccine-associated CD4 TCRs predominated at 160-218 and 743-854.

Using immunoSEQ multiplex PCR, the repertoire was profiled, and TCRdb retains in-frame clones only, with some absent. The table has about 86,000 clones, almost 90% seen once. Second-dose intervals near 4 or 12 weeks were combined. Trimming cost V 0 bases and J 8 bases, with 11 bases left between them. CDR3 length: 13 residues. CDR1 and CDR2 from the germline V gene are SGHRS and YFSETQ. This chain uses TRBV5-1 with TRBJ1-2; no reliable D call. This clonotype was sampled from an adult who received the AZD1222 COVID-19 vaccine. Sample: peripheral blood, taken 28 days after the second AZD1222 dose. The CDR3 coding sequence is TGCGCCAGCAGCTTGGTAGGTGTATCCGGCTACACCTTC. It codes for CASSLVGVSGYTF.